Listed here are 15 T cell receptor beta chains from one sample, sequenced in a study of cytomegalovirus exposure and HLA in healthy donors. Researchers ran the PCR with 60 Vbeta and 13 Jbeta primers. Profiled with immunoSEQ multiplex PCR; TCRdb holds only in-frame clones, not every one. The table for this sample gives about 37,000 clones. The sequencing sample was made of PBMCs. The receptors stem from a human donor in good health.

The V and J genes are TRBV4-1 and TRBJ2-7; TRBD1 aligns across 9 bases. The CDR3 is 15 amino acids. Losses at the gene ends were 4 bases for V and 7 bases for J; bases not matched to a gene: 11. Germline CDR1 is MGHRA and CDR2 is YSYEKL. CDR3 sequence: CASSLGGTGSSEQYF. The CDR3 DNA is TGCGCCAGCAGCCTAGGCGGGACAGGGAGTTCTGAGCAGTACTTC.

V is TRBV19 and J is TRBJ1-5, with D tentatively TRBD1 (6 bases). The CDR3 spans 15 residues. V was trimmed by 5 bases and J by 2 bases, leaving 13 bases between them. The germline CDR1 and CDR2 sequences are LNHDA and SQIVND (reference sequence). The CDR3 loop reads CASSGGPRGNQPQHF. CDR3 DNA sequence: TGTGCCAGTAGTGGGGGCCCCCGGGGCAATCAGCCCCAGCATTTT.

The rearrangement links TRBV11-2 to TRBJ2-5; no clear D gene. TRBJ2-7 matches the DNA end more closely, so the J call is doubtful. From germline, CDR1 is SGHAT and CDR2 FQNNGV. The CDR3 is 11 residues long. CDR3 in amino acids: CASSFLYEQYF. CDR3 coding DNA: TGTGCCAGCAGCTTCCTGTACGAGCAGTACTTC.

V usage is TRBV5-1 and J usage is TRBJ1-1; no clear D. This CDR3 has 14 amino acids. V lost 0 bases and J lost 3, with 9 bases in between. Germline CDR1 reads SGHRS; CDR2 reads YFSETQ. The CDR3 sequence: CASSLESVYTEAFF. The CDR3 DNA reads TGCGCCAGCAGCTTGGAATCGGTATACACTGAAGCTTTCTTT.

The chain has TRBV19 and TRBJ1-1, with D perhaps matching TRBD1 (6 bases). CDR3 size: 15 residues. The germline V gene has CDR1 LNHDA and CDR2 SQIVND (reference sequence). V lost 5 bases and J lost 0, with 13 bases in between. This chain's CDR3 is CASSRGGGLNTEAFF. CDR3 bases: TGTGCCAGTAGTCGAGGGGGGGGTCTGAACACTGAAGCTTTCTTT.

This rearrangement joins TRBV18 to TRBJ2-1; D is uncertain. V lost 3 bases to trimming and J lost 5 bases, with 14 bases between them. From germline, CDR1 is KGHSH and CDR2 LQKENI. The CDR3 length is 15 residues. The CDR3 sequence is CASSPMQDRDNEQFF. The CDR3 bases are TGTGCCAGCTCACCGATGCAGGATCGCGACAATGAGCAGTTCTTC. The variable domain in full, completed from reference TRBV18 and TRBJ2-1, reads NAGVMQNPRHLVRRRGQEARLRCSPMKGHSHVYWYRQLPEEGLKFMVYLQKENIIDESGMPKERFSAEFPKEGPSILRIQQVVRGDSAAYFCASSPMQDRDNEQFFGPGTRLTVL.

The chain joins TRBV9 to TRBJ1-2, with D hard to call. V was trimmed by 3 bases and J by 7 bases, leaving 13 bases between them. Germline V gene data show CDR1 as SGDLS and CDR2 as YYNGEE. The CDR3 totals 13 residues. The CDR3 loop is CASSGGGSLGYTF. CDR3 in DNA: TGTGCCAGCAGCGGCGGCGGTTCACTTGGCTACACCTTC.

This chain joins TRBV7-9 and TRBJ2-2, with D unclear. The V gene's germline CDR1 is SEHNR and CDR2 FQNEAQ (reference sequence). CDR3 length equals 12 residues. The V gene lost 7 bases and the J gene lost 7 bases, with 10 bases spanning the gap. The CDR3: CASTRAGGELFF. The DNA for the CDR3 is TGTGCCAGCACTCGAGCTGGCGGGGAGCTGTTTTTT.

The CDR3 bases are TGTGCCAGCTCACCCGGTTCAGCAGGGACTAACTATGGCTACACCTTC. It codes for CASSPGSAGTNYGYTF. The chain has TRBV18 and TRBJ1-2; a possible D gene is TRBD1 (5 bases). The CDR3 covers 16 residues. V gave up 3 bases and J gave up 0 bases, with 14 bases separating them. Germline V CDR1 and CDR2: KGHSH, LQKENI.

The genes are TRBV2 and TRBJ1-2; 8 nucleotides line up with TRBD1. CDR3 length: 13 amino acids. Germline assignment: CDR1 SNHLY and CDR2 FYNNEI. Germline trimming cut 4 bases from V and 7 bases from J; bases unmatched to any gene: 5. The chain's CDR3 is CASSVGRGLGYTF. The CDR3 bases are TGTGCCAGCAGTGTGGGCAGGGGGCTTGGCTACACCTTC.

The rearrangement links TRBV11-2 to TRBJ2-1; 11 nucleotides line up with TRBD2. Germline loops: CDR1 SGHAT, CDR2 FQNNGV. The CDR3 totals 14 residues. V shed 3 bases, J shed 5 bases, and the junction held 0 bases outside the gene matches. Here the CDR3 DNA reads TGTGCCAGCAGCTTGACTAGCGGGGACAATGAGCAGTTCTTC. This sequence encodes CASSLTSGDNEQFF. The full variable domain, completed using reference TRBV11-2 and TRBJ2-1, is EAGVAQSPRYKIIEKRQSVAFWCNPISGHATLYWYQQILGQGPKLLIQFQNNGVVDDSQLPKDRFSAERLKGVDSTLKIQPAKLEDSAVYLCASSLTSGDNEQFFGPGTRLTVL.

The chain joins TRBV5-4 to TRBJ1-1, with 12 bases lining up with TRBD1. This CDR3 is built from 15 residues. CDR1 is SGHNT, CDR2 YYREEE, per germline (reference sequence). Losses at the gene ends were 4 bases for V and 4 bases for J; bases not matched to a gene: 5. CDR3 bases: TGTGCCAGCAGCCCTGGGACAGGGGGCTTCACTGAAGCTTTCTTT. Residues: CASSPGTGGFTEAFF.

V is TRBV6-1 and J is TRBJ2-7; D remains unclear. This CDR3 comprises 14 residues. Looked up from germline, CDR1 is MNHNS and CDR2 is SASEGT. Trimming shortened V by 6 bases and J by 3 bases, and 15 bases separated the two germline ends. The chain's CDR3 is CASSESGNHYEQYF. CDR3 nucleotides: TGTGCCAGCAGCGAATCAGGTAACCACTACGAGCAGTACTTC.

The rearrangement uses TRBV9 and TRBJ2-2; 9 nucleotides align to TRBD2. This CDR3 contains 15 residues. CDR1 is SGDLS, CDR2 YYNGEE, per germline. The junction had 3 bases not matched to a gene; V was cut back by 0 bases and J by 6 bases. This CDR3 reads CASSVGRGGPGELFF. DNA for the CDR3: TGTGCCAGCAGCGTAGGGCGGGGGGGCCCCGGGGAGCTGTTTTTT.

V is TRBV7-2 and J is TRBJ2-3; TRBD2 aligns across 15 bases. The V segment lost 5 bases and the J segment 5 bases; nucleotides outside the gene matches: 14. In germline, CDR1 is SGHTA, CDR2 FQGNSA. This CDR3 has 19 residues. The CDR3 loop is CASSRRTSGGVIAGDTQYF. CDR3 in DNA: TGTGCCAGCAGCCGAAGGACTAGCGGGGGGGTAATCGCCGGAGATACGCAGTATTTT.